This T cell receptor (beta chain) originates from a study of regulatory T cells in long-lasting Graves disease (dated by TCRdb to 2020 to 2023). Turning to the overall study: Persistent Graves' disease meant more than 5 years of antithyroid drug treatment with TSH receptor autoantibodies that stayed positive. The study took place in China and was registered as a clinical trial. Persistent Graves' disease patients were compared with newly diagnosed Graves' disease patients by peripheral blood TCR sequencing and RNA sequencing. Antithyroid drugs had been taken for 8.5 to 11 years on average by persistent Graves' disease patients in the clinical cohort. TCR sequencing covered some 13 persistent and around 20 newly diagnosed Graves' disease patients, some 33 samples in total. Results and caveats for the whole study, not just this receptor: The small sample size was acknowledged by the authors as a limitation that may reduce accuracy. Because the primary lesion, thyroid tissue, could not be accessed, the study looked at peripheral blood alone. Only the TCR beta chain was sequenced and analyzed. Persistent patients shared more public clonotypes among themselves (around 2,500) than newly diagnosed patients did (about 900). Persistent disease showed preferential use of TRBV28, TRBJ1-2 and TRBJ2-5, whereas newly diagnosed disease favored TRBV20-1 and TRBJ2-1. Lower TCR Shannon entropy and fewer highly expanded clones were observed in persistent Graves' disease patients than in newly diagnosed patients, which suggested clonal expansion.

CDR1 and CDR2 were assigned from the germline V gene as MDHEN and SYDVKM. The CDR3 numbers 16 residues from cysteine through phenylalanine. Of the read, only the CDR3 DNA is kept; its 48 bases are in frame from base 1. The V end loses 5 bases and the J end loses 2 bases, and a stretch of 19 bases separates them. In light of the paper, this sample's time point label describes: persistent/refractory GD, antithyroid drugs over 5 years with positive TRAb. For both TCR sequencing and RNA sequencing, RNA was extracted from PBMCs using TRIzol. The diagnosis of Graves' disease followed American Thyroid Association guidelines. Recruitment of patients was carried out at an endocrinology department in Xi'an, China. Each patient gave approximately 10 milliliters of peripheral blood, collected in an EDTA anticoagulant tube. PBMCs were isolated by Ficoll Paque Plus density gradient separation without further T cell sorting. An Agilent 2100 Bioanalyzer and agarose gel were used to check RNA quality, and a NanoDrop 2000 was used to measure RNA concentration.

The library came from multiplex PCR. TCRdb lists the instrument as Illumina HiSeq 4000. iRepertoire HTBI primers and Arm-PCR amplification of CDR3 regions were used to construct TCR beta libraries. Gel purification was performed on PCR products prior to sequencing. The paper's data handling went like this. Gene usage analysis of CDR3 amino acid clonotypes used the approximately 62 TRBV and about 14 TRBJ segments found across samples. COPE and FqMerger were used to merge filtered high-quality paired reads into contigs. BLAST was used to align contigs to IMGT TRBV, TRBD and TRBJ reference genes, and CDR3 was defined according to IMGT. Clonotypes above 0.1% frequency were classified as highly expanded clones. Shannon entropy was used to measure repertoire diversity, and the Gini coefficient was used to measure V-J evenness. Public clonotypes were defined as clonotypes shared by more than one individual. In-frame beta chains were kept once TCRdb had trimmed the public reads at Q25 with fastp and called clones with MiXCR. Each entry is one CDR3 protein sequence, shown with its most common DNA and genes. TCRdb, not the authors, supplied the V and J calls. In all, the sample holds about 300,000 distinct CDR3 sequences, and roughly 21% of those were seen once. The biggest ten clones account for 45% to 70% of the sample.

This clonotype was recorded at least ten times. Its antigen specificity is not known. No per-base quality is available; no much larger clone lies one base away. The chain couples TRBV28 to TRBJ2-7; the D gene cannot be resolved beyond TRBD1 or TRBD2, each matching 5 bases. The receptor comes from a female donor with Graves disease. The sequencing here drew on peripheral blood mononuclear cells (PBMCs), taken when the disease was refractory, from a patient treated with antithyroid drugs. The encoded CDR3 is CASSVPPGRIPYEQYF. The sequence in DNA is TGTGCCAGCAGTGTTCCGCCGGGACGGATCCCCTACGAGCAGTACTTC.